Sequencing of this T cell receptor beta chain was carried out in a study of blood T cell repertoires in COVID-19. The overall study: Sample material is recorded as cDNA or gDNA derived from T cells, B-cell-depleted T cells, or PBMCs.

The CDR3 is made up of 16 amino acids. CDR1 and CDR2 (germline): SEHNR, FQNEAQ (reference sequence). Trimming cost V 5 bases and J 4 bases, with 20 bases left between them. Libraries were prepared by immunoSEQ multiplex PCR; TCRdb keeps only in-frame clonotypes and omits some of them. The data show approximately 90,000 clones, 65% to 80% seen once. The J gene is TRBJ2-5, the V gene TRBV7-9; D may be TRBD2 (7 bases). The receptor comes from a man between 70 and 80 years old with acute or convalescent COVID-19. Sequenced material: peripheral blood. The CDR3 nucleotides are TGTGCCAGCAGCCGCCGTGCGGGGGCCAGCGGAGAGACCCAGTACTTC. Translation gives CASSRRAGASGETQYF.